This T cell receptor (beta chain) is from a study of cytomegalovirus exposure and HLA in healthy donors. Use of 60 Vbeta and 13 Jbeta primers characterized the PCR. Sequencing was performed with immunoSEQ multiplex PCR; in TCRdb, only in-frame clones are kept and a portion is missing. The table includes roughly 150,000 clones, 75% detected once. With V trimmed by 0 bases and J by 5 bases, 9 bases remained unmatched. Germline V gene sequence: CDR1 WSHSY, CDR2 SAAADI. This CDR3 contains 16 residues. The sequencing input was PBMCs. The receptor comes from a man aged 18 to 30 in good health and CMV-seropositive. V is TRBV10-2 and J is TRBJ1-2; 7 bases fit TRBD1. CDR3: CASSESGGHTKYGYTF. The CDR3 DNA follows: TGCGCCAGCAGTGAGTCAGGGGGCCACACCAAATATGGCTACACCTTC.